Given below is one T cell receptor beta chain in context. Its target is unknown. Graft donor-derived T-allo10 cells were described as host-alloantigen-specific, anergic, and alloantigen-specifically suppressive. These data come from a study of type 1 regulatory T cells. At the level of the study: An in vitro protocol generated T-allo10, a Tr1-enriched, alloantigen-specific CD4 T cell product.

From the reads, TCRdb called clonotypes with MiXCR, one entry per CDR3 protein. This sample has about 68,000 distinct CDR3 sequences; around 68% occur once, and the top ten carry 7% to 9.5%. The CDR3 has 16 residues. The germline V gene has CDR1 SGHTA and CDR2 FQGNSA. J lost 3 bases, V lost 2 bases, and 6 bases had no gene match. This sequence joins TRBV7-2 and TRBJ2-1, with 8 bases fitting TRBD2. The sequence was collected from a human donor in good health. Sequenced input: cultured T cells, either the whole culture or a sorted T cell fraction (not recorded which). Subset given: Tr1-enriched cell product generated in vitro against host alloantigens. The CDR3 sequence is CASSLPRAGVYNEQFF. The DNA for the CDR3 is TGTGCCAGCAGCTTACCTCGAGCGGGAGTCTACAATGAGCAGTTCTTC.